The entry that follows covers one TCR beta chain sequence. Trimming took 4 bases from V and 6 from J; bases not matched to a gene: 9. CDR3 length equals 18 residues. Germline values: CDR1 SGHAT, CDR2 FQNNGV. Per the original methods: Amplification from reference gene primers served as the basis for estimated nucleated cell counts. Clones were sequenced by immunoSEQ multiplex PCR, and TCRdb holds only the in-frame ones, with some missing. From that table come the V and J calls and clone size; the DNA was used to work out D and trimming. The sample includes about 140,000 clones, roughly 81% of them seen just once. Cohorts were based on clinical histories the participants reported. This entry comes from a study of blood T cell repertoires in COVID-19. Study at large: Collection of acute and convalescent COVID-19 samples took place in the United States, Italy and Spain. In each case, the material was cDNA or gDNA derived from T cells, B-cell-depleted T cells, or PBMCs.

The sample consisted of PBMCs or T cells enriched from blood (not recorded which). This receptor was obtained from a woman aged 45-60 years with acute COVID-19. The chain uses TRBV11-2 and TRBJ2-2; TRBD2 matches 15 bases. Written as DNA, the CDR3 is TGTGCCAGCAGCTCACCGGGACTAGCGGGAGGAGTCGCCGGGGAGCTGTTTTTT. This encodes CASSSPGLAGGVAGELFF.